This TCR beta chain was retrieved from a study of blood T cell repertoires in COVID-19. Study-wide background: Both acute and convalescent COVID-19 samples were obtained from the United States, Italy and Spain.

V was trimmed by 6 bases and J by 6 bases, leaving 9 bases between them. CDR3 length equals 11 residues. Germline V CDR1 and CDR2: SGHRS, YFSETQ. Authors' data handling: Reference gene primers were amplified, and this amplification served to estimate nucleated cell counts. Assay used: immunoSEQ multiplex PCR; TCRdb lists only in-frame clones, some missing. That table furnishes V, J and clone size, whereas the DNA furnished D and trimming. The repertoire holds about 120,000 clones, with 76% as singletons. The origin of this receptor is a woman older than 75 with acute or convalescent COVID-19. The J gene is TRBJ1-2, the V gene TRBV5-1, with D maybe TRBD1 (5 bases). Sequencing was carried out using peripheral blood. CDR3 in amino acids: CASTGEDGYTF. Here the CDR3 DNA reads TGCGCCAGCACGGGGGAGGATGGCTACACCTTC.